The 13 T cell receptor beta chains reported below all come from one sample, sequenced in a study of blood T cell repertoires in COVID-19. Assay used: immunoSEQ multiplex PCR; TCRdb lists only in-frame clones, some missing. The sample records approximately 31,000 clones, 86% being singletons. Material for sequencing was peripheral blood. The source of these receptors is a woman at least 80 years old with active or convalescent COVID-19.

V and J are TRBV3-1 (or the pseudogene TRBV3-2) and TRBJ2-2; a possible D gene is TRBD2 (5 bases). The CDR3 is 16 residues long. CDR1 and CDR2 from the germline V gene are LGHDT and YNNKEL (reference sequence). V was clipped by 4 bases and J by 0 bases, with 12 bases between them. This CDR3 is CASSPSPGTNTGELFF. As DNA, the CDR3 is TGTGCCAGCAGCCCGAGCCCGGGGACGAACACCGGGGAGCTGTTTTTT.

The chain links TRBV6-1 to TRBJ1-5; the match to TRBD1 covers 9 bases. The CDR3 runs to 14 residues. Trimming cost V 1 base and J 6 bases; bases outside gene matches: 1. The V gene's germline CDR1 is MNHNS and CDR2 SASEGT. The CDR3 sequence: CASSEGTGVQPQHF. The CDR3 DNA sequence: TGTGCCAGCAGTGAAGGGACAGGGGTTCAGCCCCAGCATTTT.

This chain joins TRBV4-2 and TRBJ2-7, with TRBD2 identical over 8 bases. Germline V gene data show CDR1 as LGHNA and CDR2 as YNFKEQ. The CDR3 runs 15 residues. The V and J ends lost 4 bases and 5 bases, in that order; junction bases with no gene match: 10. CDR3 sequence: CASSRQGRGDDEQYF. The CDR3 DNA follows: TGTGCCAGCAGCCGCCAGGGGCGGGGGGATGACGAGCAGTACTTC.

V and J are TRBV7-4 and TRBJ1-3; weak D call: TRBD1 (6 bases). Trimming cost V 2 bases and J 0 bases, with 11 bases left between them. Germline V gives CDR1 SGHVT, CDR2 SQSDAQ. CDR3 size: 16 residues. CDR3 loop: CASSLQGPISGNTIYF. CDR3 bases: TGTGCCAGCAGCTTACAGGGGCCGATCTCTGGAAACACCATATATTTT. Supplemented by reference TRBV7-4 and TRBJ1-3, the full variable domain reads GAGVSQSPRYKVAKRGRDVALRCDSISGHVTLYWYRQTLGQGSEVLTYSQSDAQRDKSGRPSGRFSAERPERSVSTLKIQRTEQGDSAVYLCASSLQGPISGNTIYFGEGSWLTVV.

The J gene is TRBJ2-7, the V gene TRBV14; TRBD1 is a possible D gene (5 bases). This CDR3 region has 13 residues. Germline CDR1 reads SGHDN; CDR2 reads FVKESK. V was cut by 11 bases and J by 0 bases, with 14 bases left in between. The chain's CDR3 is CASARGTSYEQYF. Written as DNA, the CDR3 is TGTGCCTCTGCTAGGGGAACCTCCTACGAGCAGTACTTC.

The rearrangement links TRBV5-1 to TRBJ2-3; D remains unclear. Looked up from germline, CDR1 is SGHRS and CDR2 is YFSETQ. The CDR3 is 15 residues long. V was clipped by 1 base and J by 2 bases, with 11 bases between them. The DNA for the CDR3 is TGCGCCAGCAGCTTGAATCCCAGTTACACAGATACGCAGTATTTT. Its protein is CASSLNPSYTDTQYF. The full variable domain, its missing parts supplied by reference TRBV5-1 and TRBJ2-3, is KAGVTQTPRYLIKTRGQQVTLSCSPISGHRSVSWYQQTPGQGLQFLFEYFSETQRNKGNFPGRFSGRQFSNSRSEMNVSTLELGDSALYLCASSLNPSYTDTQYFGPGTRLTVL.

The V and J genes are TRBV15 and TRBJ1-1, with D tentatively TRBD1 (6 bases). Germline V gene lookup returns CDR1 LNHNV and CDR2 YYDKDF (reference sequence). V lost 3 bases to trimming and J lost 4 bases, with 18 bases between them. The CDR3 extends over 16 amino acids. The CDR3 DNA follows: TGTGCCACCAGCAGTATTATAAGGACAGAGGGCACTGAAGCTTTCTTT. This encodes CATSSIIRTEGTEAFF.

The rearrangement joins TRBV5-1 to TRBJ1-2; D gene uncertain. Trimming shortened V by 8 bases and J by 3 bases, and 17 bases separated the two germline ends. Germline CDR1 SGHRS, CDR2 YFSETQ. The CDR3 length is 14 residues. CDR3 residues: CASRSQTGDYGYTF. DNA for the CDR3: TGCGCCAGTCGGAGTCAGACCGGAGACTATGGCTACACCTTC.

The chain uses TRBV5-1 and TRBJ2-4; tentative D call: TRBD2 (5 bases). In germline, CDR1 is SGHRS, CDR2 YFSETQ. This CDR3 spans 14 amino acids. V was shortened by 1 base and J by 7 bases, with 12 bases between the two germline ends. This chain's CDR3 is CASSLRAASNIQYF. The CDR3, as DNA: TGCGCCAGCAGCTTGAGGGCGGCTAGCAACATTCAGTACTTC.

CDR3 coding DNA: TGTGCCAGCAGTTACGGGTGGGGCTCGTCCTACAATGAGCAGTTCTTC. It encodes CASSYGWGSSYNEQFF. The V call is TRBV6-5, the J call TRBJ2-1; tentatively, D is TRBD1 (5 bases). Germline lookup yields CDR1 MNHEY and CDR2 SVGAGI. V was cut by 2 bases and J by 1 base, with 12 bases left in between. The CDR3 length is 16 residues.

The genes are TRBV5-1 and TRBJ1-4; TRBD1 might be the D (5 bases). Trimming removed 2 bases from V and 10 bases from J, with 12 bases in between. Germline assignment: CDR1 SGHRS and CDR2 YFSETQ. CDR3 size: 13 residues. The CDR3 loop is CASSFPDGGKLFF. The DNA for the CDR3 is TGCGCCAGCAGCTTTCCCGACGGGGGAAAACTGTTTTTT.

V and J are TRBV10-3 and TRBJ2-2, with 8 bases matching TRBD1. The CDR3 covers 15 residues. Germline V gene lookup returns CDR1 ENHRY and CDR2 SYGVKD. Trimming removed 6 bases from V and 3 bases from J; junction bases left unmatched: 6. Here the CDR3 reads CAIRAGGKDTGELFF. The CDR3 DNA reads TGTGCCATCAGGGCAGGGGGCAAGGACACCGGGGAGCTGTTTTTT.

The genes are TRBV6-1 and TRBJ2-4; D is possibly TRBD1 (5 bases). The CDR3 has 15 residues. Per the germline V gene, CDR1 is MNHNS and CDR2 is SASEGT. V lost 3 bases and J lost 0, with 9 bases in between. CDR3 protein: CASSDGHLAKNIQYF. DNA of the CDR3: TGTGCCAGCAGTGATGGACATTTAGCCAAAAACATTCAGTACTTC.